This is a list of T cell receptor beta chains from one sample in a study of human T cells and chemical hapten exposure. TCRdb reanalysed the RACE reads using MiXCR and keeps one entry per CDR3 protein. This sample has 250,000 or so distinct CDR3 sequences, with 7.7% found just once. The sample in question was whole blood, obtained in connection with sensitization to the hapten diphenylcyclopropenone (DPC). The receptors were gathered from a man aged 18 to 30 with alopecia areata. Some clones in this sample may be carry-over from other donors' samples. The CDR3 runs from the conserved cysteine through the conserved F or W. D genes are given only for firm matches. Size is omitted from some rows. Given values are once, few, many or a class for expanded clones.

j_gene	abundance	v_gene	d_gene	CDR3nt	CDR3aa
TRBJ1-1	-	TRBV20-1	TRBD1	TGCAGTGCTAGAGCGGGACAGGGGATAACTGAAGCTTTCTTT	CSARAGQGITEAFF
TRBJ2-3	-	TRBV7-2	TRBD2	TGTGCCAGCAGGAAGGGGACTAGCGGGAAAAGCACAGATACGCAGTATTTT	CASRKGTSGKSTDTQYF
TRBJ2-3	-	TRBV12-3/TRBV12-4	TRBD2	TGTGCCAGCAGTGCCCCACCCAGCGGGGGGACAGATACGCAGTATTTT	CASSAPPSGGTDTQYF
TRBJ1-5	-	TRBV10-3	TRBD1	TGTGCCATCAGTGAGTCGGGACAGCTTTCTAATCAGCCCCAGCATTTT	CAISESGQLSNQPQHF
TRBJ2-6	few	TRBV5-1	-	TGCGCCAGCAGATCCGGGGCCGGTGGGGCCAACGTCCTGACTTTC	CASRSGAGGANVLTF
TRBJ2-1	-	TRBV9	TRBD1	TGTGCCAGCAGCGCAACCACTCAGGGGGCTCGGGAGCAGTTCTTC	CASSATTQGAREQFF
TRBJ1-1	many	TRBV25-1	TRBD1	TGTGCCAGCAGTGAATTCTCGGGACAGAAGAACACTGAAGCTTTCTTT	CASSEFSGQKNTEAFF
TRBJ1-6	few	TRBV12-3/TRBV12-4	-	TGTGCCAGCAGGGCCACCTATAATTCACCCCTCCACTTT	CASRATYNSPLHF
TRBJ2-5	-	TRBV7-9	-	TGTGCCAGCAGCTTAGTTTCGGGATCTCGAGAGACCCAGTACTTC	CASSLVSGSRETQYF
TRBJ2-7	many	TRBV5-1	TRBD1	TGCGCCAGCAGCTTGGTAGGGACAGGGGCCTACGAGCAGTACTTC	CASSLVGTGAYEQYF
TRBJ2-2	many	TRBV4-3	-	TGCGCCAGCAGCCAATCCACCCGGGAAGTGAACACCGGGGAGCTGTTTTTT	CASSQSTREVNTGELFF
TRBJ1-1	-	TRBV5-1	-	TGCGCCAGCAGCTTCGACAGTCAGAACACTGAAGCTTTCTTT	CASSFDSQNTEAFF
TRBJ2-1	-	TRBV2	TRBD1	TGTGCCAGCAGTGAACGGGGGACAGGGTATTTCAATGAGCAGTTCTTC	CASSERGTGYFNEQFF
TRBJ1-1	-	TRBV27	TRBD1	TGTGCCAGCAGTTACCCGGGACAGGGTTCGGTATTCTTT	CASSYPGQGSVFF
TRBJ1-6	many	TRBV12-3/TRBV12-4	TRBD1	TGTGCCAGCGCCCCAGGGGGCCTCTCCTATAATTCACCCCTCCACTTT	CASAPGGLSYNSPLHF
TRBJ1-2	-	TRBV5-4	TRBD1	TGTGCCAGCAGCTTGTTTGCAGGGGGCTATGGCTACACCTTC	CASSLFAGGYGYTF
TRBJ1-3	-	TRBV20-1	-	TGCAGTGCTTCTCAGGGGCCTTCTGGAAACACCATATATTTT	CSASQGPSGNTIYF
TRBJ1-2	many	TRBV28	TRBD1	TGTGCCAGCAGTCCGACAGGGGCGAGGGGCTACACCTTC	CASSPTGARGYTF
TRBJ2-7	-	TRBV28	-	TGTGCCAGCAGTTTCCCCGGGACGGCAAGGAGCGTGCAGTACTTC	CASSFPGTARSVQYF
TRBJ1-3	-	TRBV7-2	TRBD1	TGTGCCAGCAGATACGGGACAGGGGACAGAAACACCATATATTTT	CASRYGTGDRNTIYF
TRBJ2-5	many	TRBV29-1	-	TGCAGCGTTGAGGATGGGGTAAAGACCCAGTACTTC	CSVEDGVKTQYF
TRBJ1-4	-	TRBV7-8	-	TGTGCCAGCAGCTCAGACATCTCCTACCCTAATGAAAAACTGTTTTTT	CASSSDISYPNEKLFF
TRBJ2-5	-	TRBV5-1	-	TGCGCCAGCAGCGAGCTACAGGGACCCTCAGAGACCCAGTACTTC	CASSELQGPSETQYF
TRBJ2-2	-	TRBV5-5	-	TGTGCCAGCAGCGTAATTGCGTACACCGGGGAGCTGTTTTTT	CASSVIAYTGELFF
TRBJ1-4	-	TRBV18	-	TGTGCCAGCTCACCAGAGGGCCTACTTAATGAAAAACTGTTTTTT	CASSPEGLLNEKLFF
TRBJ1-6	few	TRBV4-1	-	TGCGCCAGCAGCCAAGGACGGGCAGGACACACTAATTCACCCCTCCACTTT	CASSQGRAGHTNSPLHF
TRBJ1-4	-	TRBV7-2	-	TGTGCCAGCACCCTCCAGTATAATGAAAAACTGTTTTTT	CASTLQYNEKLFF
TRBJ1-1	many	TRBV13	-	TGTGCCAGCAGCCAATTAGCCCGGGCGGAAGCTTTCTTT	CASSQLARAEAFF
TRBJ2-7	many	TRBV28	-	TGTGCCAGCGGAGCATCTGGGGCAGTGTACTACGAGCAGTACTTC	CASGASGAVYYEQYF
TRBJ2-5	few	TRBV6-6	TRBD1	TGTGCCACGCAAACAGGGGGCCGGGAGACCCAGTACTTC	CATQTGGRETQYF